This passage covers 20 T cell receptor beta chains from one sample sequenced in a study of cytomegalovirus exposure and HLA in healthy donors. Using immunoSEQ multiplex PCR, the repertoire was profiled, and TCRdb retains in-frame clones only, with some absent. The sample records some 90,000 clones, roughly nine tenths being singletons. The sequenced sample was PBMCs. The receptors shown here come from a woman aged 25 to 39 in good health and CMV-seronegative.

CDR3 coding DNA: TGCAGCGTTGAGGACACCAATGAGCAGTTCTTC. Encoded protein: CSVEDTNEQFF. J is TRBJ2-1 and V is TRBV29-1, with a weak D call TRBD1 (5 bases). This CDR3 contains 11 residues. V lost 3 bases, J lost 6 bases, and 6 bases lay in between. Per germline, CDR1 SQVTM and CDR2 ANQGSEA.

The rearrangement joins TRBV28 to TRBJ1-1; D is undetermined. Germline V gene sequence: CDR1 MDHEN, CDR2 SYDVKM. Trimming shortened V by 3 bases and J by 1 base, and 15 bases separated the two germline ends. The CDR3 is made up of 16 amino acids. CDR3 coding DNA: TGTGCCAGCAGTTTCATGGGCAGGTCTGGGAACACTGAAGCTTTCTTT. Its translation: CASSFMGRSGNTEAFF.

This clone has only a few counts. This same CDR3 is encoded by further DNA sequences in the sample. The J gene is TRBJ1-6, the V gene TRBV2; D unresolved. Germline CDR1 reads SNHLY; CDR2 reads FYNNEI. V was clipped by 3 bases and J by 0 bases, with 6 bases between them. This CDR3 comprises 15 residues. For the CDR3, the DNA is TGTGCCAGCAGTGAGGAGAGCTCCTATAATTCACCCCTCCACTTT. Amino acid sequence: CASSEESSYNSPLHF.

The V gene is TRBV6-5, the J gene TRBJ1-2; TRBD1 matches at 8 bases. J gave up 0 bases and V 4 bases, and 1 base lay outside the gene matches. There are 14 residues in the CDR3. CDR1 MNHEY and CDR2 SVGAGI come from the germline V gene. CDR3 sequence (DNA): TGTGCCAGCAGTTTACAGGGGGCTAACTATGGCTACACCTTC. Translating it yields CASSLQGANYGYTF.

The chain joins TRBV19 to TRBJ2-5; D possibly corresponds to TRBD1 (5 bases). The CDR3 extends over 14 amino acids. The ends were cut back, 1 base at V and 4 bases at J, with 10 bases in the middle. CDR1 LNHDA and CDR2 SQIVND come from the germline V gene (reference sequence). The CDR3 spells CASSIGGRGETQYF. The CDR3 DNA follows: TGTGCCAGTAGTATAGGGGGCAGAGGAGAGACCCAGTACTTC.

The chain carries TRBV19 and TRBJ1-5; TRBD1 aligns across 9 bases. The CDR3 totals 15 residues. V was clipped by 10 bases and J by 4 bases; unmatched bases: 11. The germline gives CDR1 LNHDA, CDR2 SQIVND (reference sequence). The CDR3 spells CATQGGQGLNQPQHF. The CDR3 DNA is TGTGCCACCCAAGGGGGACAGGGCCTTAATCAGCCCCAGCATTTT.

The chain couples TRBV28 to TRBJ2-5, with TRBD2 matching 7 bases. V lost 3 bases, J lost 4 bases, and 8 bases stayed unmatched. The CDR3 has 15 residues. Germline CDR1 and CDR2: MDHEN and SYDVKM. The CDR3 region is CASSLGGGTGETQYF. CDR3 bases: TGTGCCAGCAGTTTGGGGGGAGGGACTGGAGAGACCCAGTACTTC.

This clone was counted a single time. V gene TRBV18 combines with J gene TRBJ2-1, with D maybe TRBD1 (6 bases). This CDR3 is 16 amino acids long. V gave up 0 bases and J gave up 2 bases, with 11 bases separating them. In germline, CDR1 is KGHSH, CDR2 LQKENI. CDR3 region: CASSPPGAGAYNEQFF. CDR3 nucleotides: TGTGCCAGCTCACCACCAGGGGCAGGGGCCTACAATGAGCAGTTCTTC.

This clone came up a few times. The chain couples TRBV11-2 to TRBJ2-5; TRBD1 matches 7 bases. Germline CDR1 and CDR2: SGHAT and FQNNGV. The CDR3 runs 17 residues. V lost 3 bases, J lost 0 bases, and 10 bases stayed unmatched. The CDR3: CASSFYSPGQYQETQYF. In DNA, the CDR3 is TGTGCCAGCAGCTTTTACTCCCCGGGACAGTACCAAGAGACCCAGTACTTC.

The J gene is TRBJ1-3, the V gene TRBV9; 8 nucleotides match TRBD1. The CDR3 has 21 residues. CDR1 is SGDLS and CDR2 is YYNGEE in the germline V gene. Trimming took 3 bases from V and 2 from J; bases not matched to a gene: 22. The CDR3 DNA follows: TGTGCCAGCAGCGCACGGGGGCCTGGACAGGGTAGAGATCCCGCTGGAAACACCATATATTTT. It encodes CASSARGPGQGRDPAGNTIYF.

Only a few counts were recorded for this clone. The rearrangement links TRBV27 to TRBJ2-4; D possibly corresponds to TRBD1 (6 bases). V was clipped by 6 bases and J by 0 bases, with 15 bases between them. The CDR3 is 16 residues long. Germline CDR1 reads MNHEY; CDR2 reads SMNVEV (reference sequence). CDR3 region: CASRQGSPLAKNIQYF. DNA for the CDR3: TGTGCCAGCAGACAGGGCAGCCCTCTAGCCAAAAACATTCAGTACTTC.

In its sample, this clone was seen once. V gene TRBV5-5 combines with J gene TRBJ2-7, with TRBD1 matching 10 bases. Germline V gene data show CDR1 as SGHKS and CDR2 as YYEKEE (reference sequence). J was trimmed by 5 bases and V by 3 bases; bases with no gene match: 11. CDR3 size: 16 residues. CDR3 loop: CASSSTAETGGNEQYF. In DNA, the CDR3 is TGTGCCAGCAGCTCAACCGCCGAGACAGGGGGCAACGAGCAGTACTTC.

This chain links TRBV10-3 with TRBJ2-7; the D is unclear. V lost 0 bases and J 0 bases, leaving 6 bases between the germline ends. The CDR3 length is 14 residues. CDR1 is ENHRY and CDR2 is SYGVKD in the germline V gene. In DNA form, the CDR3 reads TGTGCCATCAGTGAGTCTTTCAGCTCCTACGAGCAGTACTTC. Amino acid sequence: CAISESFSSYEQYF.

V gene TRBV6-5 combines with J gene TRBJ2-7; a possible D gene is TRBD1 (5 bases). The V end was cut by 0 bases, the J end by 1 base, with 7 bases between. From germline, CDR1 is MNHEY and CDR2 SVGAGI. The CDR3 has 14 amino acids. The CDR3 nucleotides read TGTGCCAGCAGTTACTCAAGGGGATCCTACGAGCAGTACTTC. This translates into CASSYSRGSYEQYF.

The chain couples TRBV7-2 to TRBJ1-2; no clear D gene. Trimming shortened V by 4 bases and J by 6 bases, and 18 bases separated the two germline ends. The CDR3 has 15 residues. In germline, CDR1 is SGHTA, CDR2 FQGNSA. The CDR3 region is CASSSPLLWLHGYTF. CDR3 nucleotides: TGTGCCAGCAGCTCCCCGCTACTGTGGTTGCATGGCTACACCTTC.

This rearrangement joins TRBV5-1 to TRBJ2-5; 9 bases map to TRBD2. The V gene end was trimmed by 0 bases and the J gene end by 5 bases; junction bases not matched to a gene: 5. The CDR3 sequence is 15 residues long. Germline CDR1 reads SGHRS; CDR2 reads YFSETQ. CDR3 sequence reads: CASSLVRGGLETQYF. CDR3 sequence (DNA): TGCGCCAGCAGCTTGGTGCGGGGGGGCCTTGAGACCCAGTACTTC.

V gene TRBV7-6 combines with J gene TRBJ2-7, with TRBD1 matching 11 bases. The V gene end was trimmed by 4 bases and the J gene end by 5 bases; junction bases not matched to a gene: 4. Per germline, CDR1 SGHVS and CDR2 FNYEAQ. CDR3 length: 14 residues. The CDR3 here is CASSSDRGLHEQYF. The CDR3, as DNA: TGTGCCAGCAGCTCGGACAGGGGGCTACACGAGCAGTACTTC.

V usage is TRBV25-1 and J usage is TRBJ1-2; 7 bases are a match to TRBD1. CDR3 length: 15 amino acids. Looked up from germline, CDR1 is MGHDK and CDR2 is SYGVNS. Losses at the gene ends were 4 bases for V and 0 bases for J; bases not matched to a gene: 5. CDR3 in amino acids: CASSGQGITNYGYTF. Here the CDR3 DNA reads TGTGCCAGCAGTGGACAGGGTATCACTAACTATGGCTACACCTTC.

This CDR3 is CASSPPGTPPTEKGTQYF. CDR3 bases: TGTGCCAGCAGTCCCCCCGGGACTCCCCCAACGGAAAAGGGAACCCAGTACTTC. The V gene is TRBV6-9, the J gene TRBJ2-5, with D maybe TRBD2 (6 bases). From germline, CDR1 is MNHGY and CDR2 SVAAGI. This CDR3 contains 18 residues. V lost 5 bases, J lost 8 bases, and 30 bases lay in between.

The genes are TRBV18 and TRBJ2-7, with 7 bases identical to TRBD1. This CDR3 has 12 amino acids. CDR1 and CDR2 from the germline V gene are KGHSH and LQKENI. The trim removed 2 bases at V and 5 bases at J, leaving 0 bases unmatched. The CDR3 DNA follows: TGTGCCAGCTCACCAACAGGGGACGAGCAGTACTTC. Its translation is CASSPTGDEQYF.